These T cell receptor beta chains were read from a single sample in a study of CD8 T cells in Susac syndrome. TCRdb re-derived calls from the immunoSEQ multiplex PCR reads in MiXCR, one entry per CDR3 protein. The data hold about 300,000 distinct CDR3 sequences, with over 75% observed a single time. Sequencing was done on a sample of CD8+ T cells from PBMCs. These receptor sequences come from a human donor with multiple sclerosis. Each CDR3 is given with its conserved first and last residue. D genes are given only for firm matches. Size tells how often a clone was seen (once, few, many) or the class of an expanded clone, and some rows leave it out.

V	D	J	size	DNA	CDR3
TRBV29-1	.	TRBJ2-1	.	TGCAGCGTTGAAGATCTAGGCTGGGCCTACAATGAGCAGTTCTTC	CSVEDLGWAYNEQFF
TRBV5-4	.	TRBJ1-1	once	TGTGCCAGCAACGGAATCATGAACACTGAAGCTTTCTTT	CASNGIMNTEAFF
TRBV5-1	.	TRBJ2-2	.	TGCGCCAGCAGCTTAGCCGCTTACACCGGGGAGCTGTTTTTT	CASSLAAYTGELFF
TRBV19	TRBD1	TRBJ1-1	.	TGTGCCAGTAGTATAGCTCCAGGGGGCTGGACTGAAGCTTTCTTT	CASSIAPGGWTEAFF
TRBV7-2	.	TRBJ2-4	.	TGTGCCAGCAGCTTAGTCGTTACAGGGGCCAAAAACATTCAGTACTTC	CASSLVVTGAKNIQYF
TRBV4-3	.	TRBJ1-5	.	TGCGCCAGCAGCCAAGATTCTGAGGCTAGCAATCAGCCCCAGCATTTT	CASSQDSEASNQPQHF
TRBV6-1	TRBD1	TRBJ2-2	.	TGTGCCAGCAGTGAAGACGAGGGCAGGGGGTACGCCGGGGAGCTGTTTTTT	CASSEDEGRGYAGELFF
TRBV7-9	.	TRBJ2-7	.	TGTGCCAGCAGCTTAGTTGGTCCAGCGTCTAAATCCTACGAGCAGTACTTC	CASSLVGPASKSYEQYF
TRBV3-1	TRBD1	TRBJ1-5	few	TGTGCCAGCAGCCAAGATGACGACAGGGACCAGCCCCAGCATTTT	CASSQDDDRDQPQHF
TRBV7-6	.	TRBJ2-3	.	TGTGCCAGCAGCTACCCGGAGGGGCCCACAGATACGCAGTATTTT	CASSYPEGPTDTQYF
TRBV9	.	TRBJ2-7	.	TGTGCCAGCAGCGCCTTAGAGGGGCAGGGGAGGAACGAGCAGTACTTC	CASSALEGQGRNEQYF
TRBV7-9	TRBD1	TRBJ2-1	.	TGTGCCAGCAGCCCTGGACAGGGGGAGTACAATGAGCAGTTCTTC	CASSPGQGEYNEQFF
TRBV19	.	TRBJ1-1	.	TGTGCCAGTAGTACCCCACTCAGGGAGGTGCACACTGAAGCTTTCTTT	CASSTPLREVHTEAFF
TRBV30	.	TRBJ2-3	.	TGTGCCTGGAGTGCCGAATTTAGGTATAGCACAGATACGCAGTATTTT	CAWSAEFRYSTDTQYF
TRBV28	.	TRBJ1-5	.	TGTGCCGGCAGCCTGACCGGAGGGAGCAATCAGCCCCAGCATTTT	CAGSLTGGSNQPQHF
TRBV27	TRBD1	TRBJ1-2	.	TGTGCCAGCAGTTACCAATTTCCGGGACAGGGGAACTATGGCTACACCTTC	CASSYQFPGQGNYGYTF
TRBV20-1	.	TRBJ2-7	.	TGCAGTGCTAGAGATGGCACAGCGTTCTCCTACGAGCAGTACTTC	CSARDGTAFSYEQYF
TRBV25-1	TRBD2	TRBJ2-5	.	TGTGCCAGCAGTCGCCCTCTGCAGGGGACTAGCGTTAGTGAGACCCAGTACTTC	CASSRPLQGTSVSETQYF
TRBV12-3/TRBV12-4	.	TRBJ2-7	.	TGTGCCAGCAGTCGGATCGCTGCCGAGCAGTACTTC	CASSRIAAEQYF
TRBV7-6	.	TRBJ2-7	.	TGTGCCAGCAGCTCTCAGGGGTTTAGGAGCTCCTACGAGCAGTACTTC	CASSSQGFRSSYEQYF
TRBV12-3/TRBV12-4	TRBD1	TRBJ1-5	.	TGTGCCAGCAGCCCAGACAGGGAGGATCAGCCCCAGCATTTT	CASSPDREDQPQHF
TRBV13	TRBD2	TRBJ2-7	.	TGTGCCAGCAGCTCCCCGACTAGCGGGAGGCTCTACGAGCAGTACTTC	CASSSPTSGRLYEQYF
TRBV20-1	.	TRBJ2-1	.	TGCAGTGCTAGAGATCCGGGAGAATCCTACAATGAGCAGTTCTTC	CSARDPGESYNEQFF
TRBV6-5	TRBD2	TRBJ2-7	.	TGTGCCAGCATCCGCCTAGCGGGCGAAAGAGGCAAGCAGTACTTC	CASIRLAGERGKQYF
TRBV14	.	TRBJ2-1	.	TGTGCCAGCAGGGCTAGCGAAAGCTCCTACAATGAGCAGTTCTTC	CASRASESSYNEQFF
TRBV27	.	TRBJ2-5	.	TGTGCCAGCAGTTTAAGTTTCATGTGGACCCAGTACTTC	CASSLSFMWTQYF
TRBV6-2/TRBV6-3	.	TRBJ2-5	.	TGTGCCAGCAGCCTTACCGCGCAGGGGAGCGGAGAGACCCAGTACTTC	CASSLTAQGSGETQYF
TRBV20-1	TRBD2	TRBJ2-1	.	TGCAGTGCTACCCCCGGACTAGCGGCCCCCTCCTACAATGAGCAGTTCTTC	CSATPGLAAPSYNEQFF
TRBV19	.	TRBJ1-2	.	TGTGCCAGTAGTATAGATCGAGACGGGAACTATGGCTACACCTTC	CASSIDRDGNYGYTF
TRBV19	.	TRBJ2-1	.	TGTGCCAGTAGTACGACAGGAAATGAGCAGTTCTTC	CASSTTGNEQFF
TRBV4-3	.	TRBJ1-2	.	TGCGCCAGCAGCCGTACTCAACTATGGGGCTACACCTTC	CASSRTQLWGYTF
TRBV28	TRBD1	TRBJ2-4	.	TGTGCCAGCAGTCACCGGGGTGTCGGGACAGGAAAAAACATTCAGTACTTC	CASSHRGVGTGKNIQYF